Reported below is one TCR beta chain. This clonotype was seen more than once but under ten times. No antigen is known for it. Base qualities are missing; no much larger clone stands one base away. The donors were 40 or so Caucasian individuals from Russia, aged about 6 to 95 years, who were systemically healthy. Each donor gave about 9.7 milliliters of peripheral blood, drawn into EDTA-treated Vacutainer tubes. Ficoll-Paque density-gradient centrifugation was used to isolate PBMCs, with at least 6.5 million per sample. Trizol reagent was used to extract total RNA from the PBMCs, yielding at least 6 micrograms per sample. For every donor, an aliquot of PBMCs went through flow cytometry to measure the percentages of naive CD45RAhigh/CD27high T cells. CDR3 length: 17 amino acids, cysteine to phenylalanine. Only the CDR3 part of the read is kept: 51 bases, read in frame from the first base. Trimming at the junction amounts to 1 base on V and 0 bases on J, and the germline ends lie 16 bases apart. CDR1 is given as DFQATT and CDR2 as SNEGSKA, both from the germline V gene (reference sequence).

The data originate from a study of blood T cells in healthy people across ages (dated by TCRdb to between 2014 and 2017). In the study overall: Template switching captured roughly one uniquely barcoded TCR beta cDNA molecule per two T cells in model experiments. Age-related changes in TCR beta repertoire diversity were measured in the study by deep sequencing normalized with unique cDNA molecular identifiers. The donors were divided into four age groups: young (average roughly 17 years), middle-aged (around 41), aged (under 70) and long-lived (about 79). To avoid experimental bias, donors of different ages were randomly spread across the sequencing lanes. Two additional independent replicas of 1 million unique cDNA reads from the same blood draw were analyzed for two donors (one aged 18 to 29 and one aged 80 or older). The research as a whole found: Compared with the aged group, more naive CD4+ T cells, fewer expanded clones and increased TCR diversity were shown by the long-lived group, suggesting age selection. Bulk unsorted PBMC profiling prevented conclusive comparison of naive and antigen-experienced compartments. Estimates of total diversity based on one million sequenced T cells were regarded as lower bounds and as underestimates. Because donor CMV infection status was unknown, age-related changes in expanded clonotypes were potentially confounded. As age increased, observed TCR beta diversity per million T cells dropped in a roughly linear way, and a significant reduction was already evident by age 40. Observed TCR beta diversity correlated strongly with the percentage of naive T cells measured by flow cytometry.

The library was produced with 5' RACE. Sequencing relied on an Illumina HiSeq 2500. The second PCR ran for about 7 to 11 cycles and used a J-beta primer mix along with a sample-barcoded 5' primer. A template-switch 5' adaptor carrying 12 random nucleotides introduced a unique molecular identifier onto each TCR beta cDNA molecule. Each sample yielded at least 3 million CDR3-containing paired-end reads. First-strand cDNA was synthesized from all RNA with the Mint cDNA synthesis kit, primed by a TRBC-specific oligonucleotide. Following uracil-DNA glycosylase treatment, all cDNA underwent a first 18-cycle PCR with the universal primers M1SS and BC2_uni_R. The source study handled its data this way. Each sample was normalized by randomly selecting 1 million high-quality reads, each carrying a distinct molecular identifier. Reads with shared molecular identifiers were discarded instead of being binned into consensus sequences. MiTCR, with a Q25 quality threshold and the strictest error-elimination algorithm, was used for CDR3 identification, clonotype clustering and error correction. Lower-bound total TCR beta diversity was estimated with a nonparametric unseen species model using Euler transformation. TCRdb itself trimmed the public reads at Q25 with fastp, ran MiXCR and retained productive beta chains. Merged by CDR3 protein, the rows form single entries marked with the most common genes and DNA. The V and J calls follow TCRdb's processing rather than the paper's. The sample includes 450,000 to 700,000 distinct CDR3 sequences, with 25% to 30% observed a single time. The ten most abundant clones make up about a fifth of the sample.

The source material was blood. The receptor comes from a woman aged 70-85 years in good health. The chain is made from TRBV20-1 and TRBJ1-5, with a weak D call of TRBD1 (5 bases match). The nucleotide sequence reads as follows: TGCAGTGCTAGAGGCGCCAGGGCGATATATAGCAATCAGCCCCAGCATTTT. Translated, this is CSARGARAIYSNQPQHF.